The 18 T cell receptor beta chains below were found in one sample sequenced in a study of CD8 T cells in Susac syndrome. Random-hexamer reverse transcription was applied to roughly 0.45 to 1 ug RNA. A single record per CDR3 protein comes from TCRdb applying MiXCR to the immunoSEQ multiplex PCR reads. The repertoire holds some 130,000 distinct CDR3 sequences, with around 95% as singletons. The specimen was CD8+ T cells from PBMCs. These receptors all come from a human donor with Susac syndrome.

The genes are TRBV4-2 and TRBJ2-7, with D hard to call. V was shortened by 7 bases and J by 4 bases, with 14 bases between the two germline ends. Germline CDR1 and CDR2: LGHNA and YNFKEQ. The CDR3 extends over 13 amino acids. CDR3 in DNA: TGTGCCAGCAAAGGTGGTAGCTCTTACGAGCAGTACTTC. Encoded protein: CASKGGSSYEQYF.

V is TRBV3-1 and J is TRBJ2-5; 9 nucleotides agree with TRBD2. The length of the CDR3 is 14 residues. J gave up 4 bases and V 3 bases, and 3 bases lay outside the gene matches. Germline loops: CDR1 LGHDT, CDR2 YNNKEL (reference sequence). CDR3 sequence (DNA): TGTGCCAGCAGCCAGGGTAGCGGGAGAGAGACCCAGTACTTC. Protein sequence: CASSQGSGRETQYF.

V gene TRBV19 combines with J gene TRBJ2-2; D might be TRBD1 (6 bases). From germline, CDR1 is LNHDA and CDR2 SQIVND (reference sequence). The CDR3 contains 14 residues. V lost 0 bases to trimming and J lost 7 bases, with 9 bases between them. This CDR3 reads CASSIDLDSGELFF. For the CDR3, the DNA is TGTGCCAGTAGTATAGATCTGGACAGCGGGGAGCTGTTTTTT. Variable domain in full (rest from reference TRBV19 and TRBJ2-2): DGGITQSPKYLFRKEGQNVTLSCEQNLNHDAMYWYRQDPGQGLRLIYYSQIVNDFQKGDIAEGYSVSREKKESFPLTVTSAQKNPTAFYLCASSIDLDSGELFFGEGSRLTVL.

For the CDR3, the DNA is TGTGCCAGCCTTACCCCCAGGGTCAACGAGCAGTTCTTC. Protein product: CASLTPRVNEQFF. The J gene is TRBJ2-1, the V gene TRBV28; TRBD1 is a possible D gene (5 bases). This CDR3 region has 13 residues. Germline CDR1 is MDHEN and CDR2 is SYDVKM. The V and J ends lost 8 bases and 10 bases respectively, with 18 bases between them. Complete variable domain (other parts from reference TRBV28 and TRBJ2-1): DVKVTQSSRYLVKRTGEKVFLECVQDMDHENMFWYRQDPGLGLRLIYFSYDVKMKEKGDIPEGYSVSREKKERFSLILESASTNQTSMYLCASLTPRVNEQFFGPGTRLTVL.

The rearrangement uses TRBV18 and TRBJ2-1, with TRBD2 as a possible D gene (6 bases). Trimming stripped 3 bases from V and 4 bases from J, with 13 bases between. CDR1 KGHSH and CDR2 LQKENI come from the germline V gene. CDR3 length: 15 amino acids. This CDR3 reads CASSPRGGGYNEQFF. The CDR3 DNA sequence: TGTGCCAGCTCACCGAGGGGAGGCGGGTACAATGAGCAGTTCTTC.

This sequence joins TRBV14 and TRBJ2-7; 8 bases map to TRBD2. CDR1 is SGHDN and CDR2 is FVKESK in the germline V gene. The CDR3 contains 15 residues. J lost 2 bases, V lost 4 bases, and 7 bases had no gene match. The CDR3 spells CASSRPAAGAYEQYF. CDR3 coding DNA: TGTGCCAGCAGCCGACCCGCAGCGGGAGCCTACGAGCAGTACTTC. The complete variable domain, with remaining parts taken from reference TRBV14 and TRBJ2-7, reads EAGVTQFPSHSVIEKGQTVTLRCDPISGHDNLYWYRRVMGKEIKFLLHFVKESKQDESGMPNNRFLAERTGGTYSTLKVQPAELEDSGVYFCASSRPAAGAYEQYFGPGTRLTVT.

The chain joins TRBV16 to TRBJ2-7, with 8 bases fitting TRBD1. Per germline, CDR1 KGHSY and CDR2 FQNENV. This CDR3 region has 15 residues. V was clipped by 0 bases and J by 6 bases; unmatched bases: 7. The CDR3 here is CASSQSGTGAREQYF. CDR3 in DNA: TGTGCCAGCAGCCAATCTGGGACAGGCGCCCGCGAGCAGTACTTC.

This sequence joins TRBV28 and TRBJ2-7, with TRBD1 identical over 9 bases. The germline gives CDR1 MDHEN, CDR2 SYDVKM. J lost 7 bases, V lost 5 bases, and 6 bases had no gene match. CDR3 length: 13 amino acids. Here the CDR3 DNA reads TGTGCCAGCAGTCGACAGGGGGGCCCGGAGCAGTACTTC. This encodes CASSRQGGPEQYF.

This chain joins TRBV11-2 and TRBJ2-3, with a tentative D call TRBD2 (6 bases). The V gene's germline CDR1 is SGHAT and CDR2 FQNNGV. This CDR3 region has 14 residues. Trimming stripped 5 bases from V and 5 bases from J, with 14 bases between. This CDR3 reads CASSPGRRGDTQYF. In DNA, the CDR3 is TGTGCCAGCAGCCCGGGCAGGCGGGGAGATACGCAGTATTTT.

The J gene is TRBJ1-1, the V gene TRBV7-9; D remains ambiguous. Germline CDR1 SEHNR, CDR2 FQNEAQ (reference sequence). V lost 6 bases and J lost 0, with 20 bases in between. This CDR3 is built from 17 residues. DNA of the CDR3: TGTGCCAGCAGGTTAATTGCACTAGGACTTTTGAACACTGAAGCTTTCTTT. Its translation: CASRLIALGLLNTEAFF.

The V and J genes are TRBV27 and TRBJ2-1; no clear D gene. CDR1 is MNHEY and CDR2 is SMNVEV in the germline V gene (reference sequence). The CDR3 consists of 15 residues. With 6 bases removed from V and 0 bases from J, the gap between germline ends came to 12 bases. Here the CDR3 reads CASSMEPFSYNEQFF. The CDR3 bases are TGTGCCAGCAGCATGGAGCCTTTCTCCTACAATGAGCAGTTCTTC.

This chain uses TRBV7-9 with TRBJ2-1; 8 bases are a match to TRBD2. The junction had 2 bases not matched to a gene; V was cut back by 4 bases and J by 0 bases. This CDR3 contains 15 residues. CDR1 SEHNR and CDR2 FQNEAQ come from the germline V gene (reference sequence). CDR3 residues: CASSYGTSSYNEQFF. The CDR3 region has the DNA TGTGCCAGCAGCTACGGGACTAGCTCCTACAATGAGCAGTTCTTC.

The chain joins TRBV20-1 to TRBJ2-7; TRBD1 aligns across 9 bases. The CDR3 has 14 residues. Germline loops: CDR1 DFQATT, CDR2 SNEGSKA (reference sequence). The trim removed 4 bases at V and 4 bases at J, leaving 8 bases unmatched. The CDR3 here is CSATDPGTGYEQYF. CDR3 coding DNA: TGCAGTGCTACAGACCCCGGGACAGGGTACGAGCAGTACTTC.

The J gene is TRBJ2-2, the V gene TRBV10-3; TRBD2 is a possible D gene (5 bases). Germline V lookup: CDR1 ENHRY, CDR2 SYGVKD. This CDR3 is 14 amino acids long. Between the trimmed V and J ends, which lost 7 bases and 3 bases, there was a span of 12 bases. The DNA for the CDR3 is TGTGCCATCACTCCGGACTGGGACACCGGGGAGCTGTTTTTT. Encoded protein: CAITPDWDTGELFF.

J is TRBJ1-4 and V is TRBV27; D uncertain. The V end was cut by 6 bases, the J end by 5 bases, with 7 bases between. Per the germline V gene, CDR1 is MNHEY and CDR2 is SMNVEV (reference sequence). CDR3 length equals 12 residues. The CDR3 DNA follows: TGTGCCAGCAGCTTACCGAATGAAAAACTGTTTTTT. This encodes CASSLPNEKLFF.

This chain uses TRBV30 with TRBJ2-7; 7 nucleotides match TRBD1. The CDR3 has 16 residues. Germline values: CDR1 GTSNPN, CDR2 SVGIG (reference sequence). With 2 bases clipped from V and 4 bases from J, the junction kept 14 bases outside the gene matches. The CDR3 reads CAWSKYRGRLDYEQYF. The CDR3 DNA follows: TGTGCCTGGAGTAAATACAGGGGTCGACTTGATTACGAGCAGTACTTC. Drawing the rest from reference TRBV30 and TRBJ2-7, the complete variable domain is SQTIHQWPATLVQPVGSPLSLECTVEGTSNPNLYWYRQAAGRGLQLLFYSVGIGQISSEVPQNLSASRPQDRQFILSSKKLLLSDSGFYLCAWSKYRGRLDYEQYFGPGTRLTVT.

This clonotype was seen more than once but under ten times. This chain uses TRBV7-6 with TRBJ2-1; D is ambiguous. Germline V gene data show CDR1 as SGHVS and CDR2 as FNYEAQ. The CDR3 consists of 12 residues. The ends were cut back, 3 bases at V and 5 bases at J, with 5 bases in the middle. CDR3 sequence (DNA): TGTGCCAGCAGCTTGGCTGACAATGAGCAGTTCTTC. Its translation: CASSLADNEQFF.

The sample holds one count of this clonotype. The gene calls are TRBV13 and TRBJ2-7, with 9 bases lining up with TRBD2. Per the germline V gene, CDR1 is PRHDT and CDR2 is FYEKMQ (reference sequence). With 7 bases clipped from V and 3 bases from J, the junction kept 19 bases outside the gene matches. CDR3 length: 18 amino acids. This CDR3 reads CASTHGVAGGPRFYEQYF. The CDR3 bases are TGTGCCAGCACCCACGGAGTGGCGGGAGGGCCTCGATTCTACGAGCAGTACTTC.